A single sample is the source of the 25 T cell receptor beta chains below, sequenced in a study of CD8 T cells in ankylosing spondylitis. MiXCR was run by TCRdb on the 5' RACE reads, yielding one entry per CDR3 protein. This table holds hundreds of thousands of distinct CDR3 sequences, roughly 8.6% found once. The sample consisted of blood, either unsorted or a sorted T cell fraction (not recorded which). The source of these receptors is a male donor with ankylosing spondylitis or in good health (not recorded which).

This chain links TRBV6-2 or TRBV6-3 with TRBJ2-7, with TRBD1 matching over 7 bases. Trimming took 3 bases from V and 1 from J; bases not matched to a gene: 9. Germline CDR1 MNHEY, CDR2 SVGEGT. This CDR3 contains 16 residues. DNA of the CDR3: TGTGCCAGCAGTTATCAGGACAGGATTATGTCCTACGAGCAGTACTTC. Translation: CASSYQDRIMSYEQYF.

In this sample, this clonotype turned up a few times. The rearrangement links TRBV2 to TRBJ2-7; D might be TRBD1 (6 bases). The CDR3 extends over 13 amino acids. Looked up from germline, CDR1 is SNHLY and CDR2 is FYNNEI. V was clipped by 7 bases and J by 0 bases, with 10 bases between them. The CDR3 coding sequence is TGTGCCAGCACTGGGGGCAGCTCCTACGAGCAGTACTTC. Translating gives CASTGGSSYEQYF.

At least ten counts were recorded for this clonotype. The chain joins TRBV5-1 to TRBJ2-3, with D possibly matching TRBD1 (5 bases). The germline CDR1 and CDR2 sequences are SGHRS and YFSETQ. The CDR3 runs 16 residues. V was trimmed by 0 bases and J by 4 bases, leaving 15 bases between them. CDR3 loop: CASSLAGQGGSDTQYF. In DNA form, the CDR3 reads TGCGCCAGCAGCTTGGCCGGGCAGGGCGGCTCAGATACGCAGTATTTT.

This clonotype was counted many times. In DNA form, the CDR3 reads TGTGCCAGCAGTATACAGGGTCGGCCCCAGCATTTT. It yields the protein CASSIQGRPQHF. This chain links TRBV12-3 or TRBV12-4 with TRBJ1-5, with a possible D match to TRBD1 (6 bases). The CDR3 extends over 12 amino acids. The V end lost 5 bases, the J end lost 9 bases, and 11 bases lay between the germline ends.

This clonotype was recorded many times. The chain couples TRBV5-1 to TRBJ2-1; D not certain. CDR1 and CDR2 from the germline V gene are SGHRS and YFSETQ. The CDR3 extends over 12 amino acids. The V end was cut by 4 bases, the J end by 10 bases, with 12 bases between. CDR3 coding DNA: TGCGCCAGCAGCCCCCGCCTGGAAGAGCAGTTCTTC. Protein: CASSPRLEEQFF.

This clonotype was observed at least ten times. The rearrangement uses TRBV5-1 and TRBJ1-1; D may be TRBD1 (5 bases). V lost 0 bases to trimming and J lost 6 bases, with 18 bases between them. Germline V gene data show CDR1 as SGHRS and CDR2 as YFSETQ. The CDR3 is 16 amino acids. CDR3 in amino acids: CASSLDPREKPAEAFF. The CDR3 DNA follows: TGCGCCAGCAGCTTGGATCCCAGGGAGAAGCCTGCTGAAGCTTTCTTT. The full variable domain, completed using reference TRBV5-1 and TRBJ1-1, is KAGVTQTPRYLIKTRGQQVTLSCSPISGHRSVSWYQQTPGQGLQFLFEYFSETQRNKGNFPGRFSGRQFSNSRSEMNVSTLELGDSALYLCASSLDPREKPAEAFFGQGTRLTVV.

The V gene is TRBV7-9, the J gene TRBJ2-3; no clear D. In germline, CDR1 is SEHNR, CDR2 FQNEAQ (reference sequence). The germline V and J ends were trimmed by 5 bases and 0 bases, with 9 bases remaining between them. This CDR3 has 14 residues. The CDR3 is CASSLPSSTDTQYF. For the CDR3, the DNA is TGTGCCAGCAGCCTGCCGTCTAGCACAGATACGCAGTATTTT.

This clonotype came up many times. The DNA of the CDR3 is TGTGCCAGCAGGGGCCTGTGGACCAACTCCTACAATGAGCAGTTCTTC. This sequence encodes CASRGLWTNSYNEQFF. The V and J genes are TRBV6-2 or TRBV6-3 and TRBJ2-1, with D uncertain. Germline V lookup: CDR1 MNHEY, CDR2 SVGEGT. This CDR3 has 16 residues. V lost 6 bases to trimming and J lost 0 bases, with 15 bases between them.

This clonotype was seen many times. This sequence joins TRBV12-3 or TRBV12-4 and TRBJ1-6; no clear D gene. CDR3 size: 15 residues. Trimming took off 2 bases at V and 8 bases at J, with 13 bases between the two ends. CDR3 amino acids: CASSLSAVRDSPLHF. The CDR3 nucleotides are TGTGCCAGCAGTTTATCGGCAGTGAGGGATTCACCCCTCCACTTT.

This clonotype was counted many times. CDR3 in DNA: TGTGCCAGCTCACCCGGTTTAGCGATGACTGAAGCTTTCTTT. Translated, it gives CASSPGLAMTEAFF. This chain joins TRBV18 and TRBJ1-1; D is uncertain. Between the trimmed V and J ends, which lost 3 bases and 5 bases, there was a span of 13 bases. This CDR3 comprises 14 residues. Germline assignment: CDR1 KGHSH and CDR2 LQKENI.

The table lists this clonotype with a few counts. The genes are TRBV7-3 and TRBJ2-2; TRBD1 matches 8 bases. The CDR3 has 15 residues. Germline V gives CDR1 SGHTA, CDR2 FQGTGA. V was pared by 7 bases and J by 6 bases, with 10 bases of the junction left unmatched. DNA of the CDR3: TGTGCCAGCATCCCGGGGCAGGGGGCGGCCGGGGAGCTGTTTTTT. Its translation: CASIPGQGAAGELFF.

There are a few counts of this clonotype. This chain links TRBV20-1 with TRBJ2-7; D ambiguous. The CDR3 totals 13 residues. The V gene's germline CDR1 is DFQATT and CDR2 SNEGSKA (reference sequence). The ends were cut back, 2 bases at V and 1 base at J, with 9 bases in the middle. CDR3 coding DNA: TGCAGTGCTAGACAGGCAGTTTCCTACGAGCAGTACTTC. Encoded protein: CSARQAVSYEQYF.

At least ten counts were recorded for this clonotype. CDR3 nucleotide sequence: TGCAGTGCTAGAGCACAGGGGGGACGAGCTAACTATGGCTACACCTTC. This codes for CSARAQGGRANYGYTF. V is TRBV20-1 and J is TRBJ1-2; 8 bases agree with TRBD1. Germline trimming cut 1 base from V and 0 bases from J; bases unmatched to any gene: 7. Germline-derived CDR1 and CDR2 are DFQATT and SNEGSKA (reference sequence). The CDR3 is made up of 16 amino acids.

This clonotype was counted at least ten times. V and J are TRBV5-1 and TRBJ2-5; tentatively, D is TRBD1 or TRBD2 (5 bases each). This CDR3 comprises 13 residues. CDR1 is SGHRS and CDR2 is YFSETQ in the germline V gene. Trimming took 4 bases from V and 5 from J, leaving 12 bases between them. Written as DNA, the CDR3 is TGCGCCAGCAGCGAGGGGTCAGCCGAGACCCAGTACTTC. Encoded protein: CASSEGSAETQYF.

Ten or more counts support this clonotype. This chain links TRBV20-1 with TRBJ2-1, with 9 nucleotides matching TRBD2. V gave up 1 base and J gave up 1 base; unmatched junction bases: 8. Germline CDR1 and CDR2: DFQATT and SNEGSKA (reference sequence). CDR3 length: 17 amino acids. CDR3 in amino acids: CSARGGKRGVSYNEQFF. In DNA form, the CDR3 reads TGCAGTGCTAGAGGAGGGAAGCGGGGGGTTTCCTACAATGAGCAGTTCTTC.

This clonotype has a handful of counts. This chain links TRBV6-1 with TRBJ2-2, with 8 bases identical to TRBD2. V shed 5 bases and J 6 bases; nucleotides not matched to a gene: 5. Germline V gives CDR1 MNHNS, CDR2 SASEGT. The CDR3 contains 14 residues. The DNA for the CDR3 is TGTGCCAGCAGTCGAGCGGGAGAGTCCGGGGAGCTGTTTTTT. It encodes CASSRAGESGELFF.

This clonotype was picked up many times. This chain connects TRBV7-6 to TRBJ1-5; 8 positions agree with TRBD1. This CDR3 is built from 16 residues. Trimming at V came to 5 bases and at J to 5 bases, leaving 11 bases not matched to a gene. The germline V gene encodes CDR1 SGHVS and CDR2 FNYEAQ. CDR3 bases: TGTGCCAGCAGCGCAACGACAGGGGAGTATTATCAGCCCCAGCATTTT. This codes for CASSATTGEYYQPQHF.

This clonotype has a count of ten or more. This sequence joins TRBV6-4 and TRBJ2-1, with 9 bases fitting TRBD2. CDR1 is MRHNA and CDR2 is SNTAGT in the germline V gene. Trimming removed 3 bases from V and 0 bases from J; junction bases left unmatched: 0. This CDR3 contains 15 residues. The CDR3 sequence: CASSERGGSYNEQFF. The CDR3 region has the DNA TGTGCCAGCAGTGAGCGGGGGGGCTCCTACAATGAGCAGTTCTTC.

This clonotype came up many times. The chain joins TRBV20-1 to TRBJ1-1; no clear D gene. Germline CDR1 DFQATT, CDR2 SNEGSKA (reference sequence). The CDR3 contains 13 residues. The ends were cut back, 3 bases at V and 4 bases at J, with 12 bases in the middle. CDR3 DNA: TGCAGTGCTAGTAGGGAAAGGGCCACTGAAGCTTTCTTT. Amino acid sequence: CSASRERATEAFF.

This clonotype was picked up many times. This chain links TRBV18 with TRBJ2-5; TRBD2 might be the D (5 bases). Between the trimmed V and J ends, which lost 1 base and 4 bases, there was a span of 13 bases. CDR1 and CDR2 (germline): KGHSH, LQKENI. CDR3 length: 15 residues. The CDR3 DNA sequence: TGTGCCAGCTCACCACAGAAGGGAGTAGGAGAGACCCAGTACTTC. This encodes CASSPQKGVGETQYF.

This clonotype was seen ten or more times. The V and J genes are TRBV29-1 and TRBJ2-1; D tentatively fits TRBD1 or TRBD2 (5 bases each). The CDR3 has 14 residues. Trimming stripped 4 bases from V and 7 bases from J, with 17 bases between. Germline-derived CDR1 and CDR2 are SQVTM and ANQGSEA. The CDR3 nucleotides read TGCAGCGTTGGGGGGTCTAGTAGAGGGAATGAGCAGTTCTTC. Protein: CSVGGSSRGNEQFF.

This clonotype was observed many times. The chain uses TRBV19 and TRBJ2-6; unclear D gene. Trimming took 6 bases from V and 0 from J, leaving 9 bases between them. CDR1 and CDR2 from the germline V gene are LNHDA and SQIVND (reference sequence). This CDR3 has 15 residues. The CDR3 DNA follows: TGTGCCAGTAGGCGTGCAGACTCTGGGGCCAACGTCCTGACTTTC. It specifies CASRRADSGANVLTF.

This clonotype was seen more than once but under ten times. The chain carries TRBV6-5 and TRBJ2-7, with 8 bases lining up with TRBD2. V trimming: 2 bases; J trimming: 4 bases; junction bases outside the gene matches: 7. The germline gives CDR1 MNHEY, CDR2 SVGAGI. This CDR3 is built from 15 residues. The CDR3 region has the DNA TGTGCCAGCAGTTACGGGGCGGGGGGCTCGTACGAGCAGTACTTC. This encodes CASSYGAGGSYEQYF.

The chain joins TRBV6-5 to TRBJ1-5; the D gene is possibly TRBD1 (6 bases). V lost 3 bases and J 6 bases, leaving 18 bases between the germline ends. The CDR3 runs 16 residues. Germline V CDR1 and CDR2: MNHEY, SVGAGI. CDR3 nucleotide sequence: TGTGCCAGCAGTTATACCCTATGGGGGGCGGCTCAGCCCCAGCATTTT. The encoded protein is CASSYTLWGAAQPQHF.

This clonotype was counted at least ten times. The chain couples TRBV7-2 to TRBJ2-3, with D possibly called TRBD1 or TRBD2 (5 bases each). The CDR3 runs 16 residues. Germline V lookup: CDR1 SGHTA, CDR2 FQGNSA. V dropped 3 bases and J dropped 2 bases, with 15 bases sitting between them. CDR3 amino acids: CASSLALVGTTDTQYF. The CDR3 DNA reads TGTGCCAGCAGCTTGGCCTTAGTCGGGACCACAGATACGCAGTATTTT.